Below, 4 T cell receptor beta chains from the same sample are listed, as sequenced in a study of shared clonotypes between healthy human individuals. Measured with immunoSEQ multiplex PCR; TCRdb has only the in-frame clones, and not every one. Of around 1,100,000 clones detected, approximately 80% appear once; the ten largest clones hold approximately 0.9%. Sequencing was done on a sample of memory CD4+ T cells from PBMCs. Subset specified: CD45RA-negative fraction. All receptors derive from a young man in good health. Some clones in this sample may be carry-over from other donors' samples.

A single count supports this clone. This chain uses TRBV6-4 with TRBJ1-5, with D possibly matching TRBD1 (6 bases). With 6 bases removed from V and 0 bases from J, the gap between germline ends came to 15 bases. The length of the CDR3 is 16 residues. In germline, CDR1 is MRHNA, CDR2 SNTAGT. In DNA form, the CDR3 reads TGTGCCAGCAGCCTCGAGGGGGTTCATAGCAATCAGCCCCAGCATTTT. Its translation: CASSLEGVHSNQPQHF.

This clone was seen more than once but under ten times. The chain uses TRBV27 and TRBJ1-5; the D is unclear. Germline V gene lookup returns CDR1 MNHEY and CDR2 SMNVEV (reference sequence). V lost 0 bases and J lost 5, with 8 bases in between. There are 14 residues in the CDR3. CDR3 amino acids: CASSLSGEYQPQHF. DNA of the CDR3: TGTGCCAGCAGTTTATCTGGGGAATATCAGCCCCAGCATTTT.

This clone was observed a handful of times. V usage is TRBV2 and J usage is TRBJ2-7; 12 nucleotides match TRBD2. The CDR3 covers 14 residues. With 7 bases clipped from V and 6 bases from J, the junction kept 7 bases outside the gene matches. Germline V gives CDR1 SNHLY, CDR2 FYNNEI. The CDR3 DNA follows: TGTGCCAGCACTCGACTAGCGGGAGCATCCGAGCAGTACTTC. Translated, it gives CASTRLAGASEQYF.

The CDR3 nucleotides are TGTGCCAGCAGACGTGGGGGATACACTGAAGCTTTCTTT. This codes for CASRRGGYTEAFF. The genes are TRBV6-1 and TRBJ1-1, with D tentatively TRBD1 (5 bases). The germline V gene encodes CDR1 MNHNS and CDR2 SASEGT. Trimming took 6 bases from V and 3 from J, leaving 11 bases between them. The CDR3 has 13 residues.